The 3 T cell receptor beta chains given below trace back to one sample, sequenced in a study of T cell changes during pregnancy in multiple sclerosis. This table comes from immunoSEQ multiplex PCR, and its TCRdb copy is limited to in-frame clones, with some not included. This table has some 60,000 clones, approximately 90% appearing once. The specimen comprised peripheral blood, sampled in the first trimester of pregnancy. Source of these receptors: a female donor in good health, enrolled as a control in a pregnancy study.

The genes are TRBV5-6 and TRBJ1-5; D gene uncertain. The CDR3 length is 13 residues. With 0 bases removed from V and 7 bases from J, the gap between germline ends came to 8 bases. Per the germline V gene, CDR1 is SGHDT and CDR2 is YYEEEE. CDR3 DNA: TGTGCCAGCAGCTTGGGAGGCGCACAGCCCCAGCATTTT. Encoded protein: CASSLGGAQPQHF.

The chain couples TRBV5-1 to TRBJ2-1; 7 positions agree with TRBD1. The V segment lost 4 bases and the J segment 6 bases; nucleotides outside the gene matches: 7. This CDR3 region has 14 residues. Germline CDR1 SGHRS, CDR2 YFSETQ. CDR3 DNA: TGCGCCAGCAGCAGGGGACAGCCTCGCAATGAGCAGTTCTTC. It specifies CASSRGQPRNEQFF. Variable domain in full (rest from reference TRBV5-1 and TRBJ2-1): KAGVTQTPRYLIKTRGQQVTLSCSPISGHRSVSWYQQTPGQGLQFLFEYFSETQRNKGNFPGRFSGRQFSNSRSEMNVSTLELGDSALYLCASSRGQPRNEQFFGPGTRLTVL.

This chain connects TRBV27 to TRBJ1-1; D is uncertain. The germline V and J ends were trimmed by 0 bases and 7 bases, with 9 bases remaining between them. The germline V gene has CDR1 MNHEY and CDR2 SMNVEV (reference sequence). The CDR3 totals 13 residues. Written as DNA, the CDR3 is TGTGCCAGCAGTTTATCCGCAGGTATTGAAGCTTTCTTT. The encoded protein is CASSLSAGIEAFF.